Shown below are 22 T cell receptor beta chains from a single sample sequenced in a study of blood T cell repertoires in COVID-19. Sequenced by immunoSEQ multiplex PCR; TCRdb stores in-frame clones only, minus some. The sample yields roughly 410,000 clones, roughly 90% seen once. Sequenced material: peripheral blood. All receptors derive from a man aged 40-55 years with acute or convalescent COVID-19.

The chain carries TRBV28 and TRBJ2-4, with 8 bases that match TRBD1. From germline, CDR1 is MDHEN and CDR2 SYDVKM. With V trimmed by 4 bases and J by 1 base, 9 bases remained unmatched. The CDR3 has 17 residues. The chain's CDR3 is CASSSGSGGWAKNIQYF. Here the CDR3 DNA reads TGTGCCAGCAGTTCCGGGTCAGGGGGCTGGGCCAAAAACATTCAGTACTTC.

This clone was recorded only once. J is TRBJ1-5 and V is TRBV3-1 (or the pseudogene TRBV3-2), with D unresolved. V was cut by 0 bases and J by 9 bases, with 12 bases left in between. The CDR3 covers 14 residues. CDR1 and CDR2 from the germline V gene are LGHDT and YNNKEL (reference sequence). The chain's CDR3 is CASSQDLRSPPQHF. In nucleotides, the CDR3 is TGTGCCAGCAGCCAAGATTTGAGGAGTCCGCCCCAGCATTTT.

The table lists this clone with a few counts. CDR3 nucleotide sequence: TGCGCCAGCAGCCAAGTCCGGCGGGGGGGCCCCACCGGGGAGCTGTTTTTT. Protein: CASSQVRRGGPTGELFF. This chain connects TRBV4-1 to TRBJ2-2; 9 bases agree with TRBD2. CDR1 and CDR2 (germline): MGHRA, YSYEKL. The junction had 7 bases not matched to a gene; V was cut back by 1 base and J by 4 bases. This CDR3 is 17 amino acids long.

This chain connects TRBV2 to TRBJ2-7; 9 bases agree with TRBD2. This CDR3 spans 18 amino acids. The V gene end was trimmed by 7 bases and the J gene end by 5 bases; junction bases not matched to a gene: 21. Per the germline V gene, CDR1 is SNHLY and CDR2 is FYNNEI. In DNA form, the CDR3 reads TGTGCCAGCATGGTAAGAGAGGCGGGAGGGCCGTACAACCACGAGCAGTACTTC. It codes for CASMVREAGGPYNHEQYF.

The chain carries TRBV3-1 (or the pseudogene TRBV3-2) and TRBJ1-2; weak D call: TRBD1 (5 bases). The length of the CDR3 is 14 residues. Deletions cut 0 bases from V and 4 bases from J, with 9 bases between. Germline V lookup: CDR1 LGHDT, CDR2 YNNKEL (reference sequence). CDR3 loop: CASSQDPGVYGYTF. For the CDR3, the DNA is TGTGCCAGCAGCCAAGATCCGGGGGTCTATGGCTACACCTTC.

The chain recombines TRBV27 with TRBJ2-7, with 8 bases lining up with TRBD1. J gave up 2 bases and V 6 bases, and 6 bases lay outside the gene matches. The CDR3 covers 14 residues. Germline CDR1 reads MNHEY; CDR2 reads SMNVEV (reference sequence). The CDR3 loop is CASSPQGATYEQYF. DNA for the CDR3: TGTGCCAGCAGCCCTCAGGGGGCGACCTACGAGCAGTACTTC.

The chain has TRBV5-1 and TRBJ1-2; tentative D call: TRBD1 (5 bases). CDR3 size: 13 residues. Trimming took 1 base from V and 7 from J, leaving 11 bases between them. Germline CDR1 is SGHRS and CDR2 is YFSETQ. CDR3 protein: CASSLSGRAGYTF. The DNA of the CDR3 is TGCGCCAGCAGCTTGTCAGGGAGGGCTGGCTACACCTTC.

V and J are TRBV19 and TRBJ2-7, with 8 bases fitting TRBD2. CDR1 is LNHDA, CDR2 SQIVND, per germline (reference sequence). The CDR3 spans 14 residues. V lost 6 bases to trimming and J lost 0 bases; unmatched junction nucleotides: 4. This chain's CDR3 is CASREAGASYEQYF. CDR3 nucleotide sequence: TGTGCCAGTAGAGAAGCGGGAGCCTCCTACGAGCAGTACTTC. Variable domain in full (rest from reference TRBV19 and TRBJ2-7): DGGITQSPKYLFRKEGQNVTLSCEQNLNHDAMYWYRQDPGQGLRLIYYSQIVNDFQKGDIAEGYSVSREKKESFPLTVTSAQKNPTAFYLCASREAGASYEQYFGPGTRLTVT.

This chain links TRBV19 with TRBJ2-7, with TRBD1 matching over 10 bases. V trimming: 3 bases; J trimming: 3 bases; junction bases outside the gene matches: 2. This CDR3 is 14 amino acids long. Looked up from germline, CDR1 is LNHDA and CDR2 is SQIVND (reference sequence). The CDR3, as DNA: TGTGCCAGTAGTATGCGGACAGGGGGCTACGAGCAGTACTTC. This codes for CASSMRTGGYEQYF.

The chain combines TRBV4-1 with TRBJ1-1; 9 bases map to TRBD1. The junction had 2 bases not matched to a gene; V was cut back by 2 bases and J by 1 base. CDR3 length: 15 residues. Germline lookup yields CDR1 MGHRA and CDR2 YSYEKL. The CDR3 region has the DNA TGCGCCAGCAGCCAACTACAGGGGGCGAACACTGAAGCTTTCTTT. Translating gives CASSQLQGANTEAFF.

This chain connects TRBV12-3 or TRBV12-4 to TRBJ1-5, with D perhaps matching TRBD1 (5 bases). V lost 5 bases and J 3 bases, leaving 8 bases between the germline ends. The CDR3 is 13 amino acids. For the CDR3, the DNA is TGTGCCAGCAGTCCGACAGACAATCAGCCCCAGCATTTT. Its protein product is CASSPTDNQPQHF.

The CDR3 bases are TGTGCCAGCACAGGGGGAGACGAGAGCACTGAAGCTTTCTTT. Its protein is CASTGGDESTEAFF. The J gene is TRBJ1-1, the V gene TRBV21-1; no DNA check was done on the table's D call, TRBD1. TRBV21-1 is an annotated pseudogene. The CDR3 contains 14 residues.

This clone was recorded once. CDR3 loop: CASREDREFGNTIYF. CDR3 bases: TGTGCCAGCAGGGAGGACAGGGAGTTCGGAAACACCATATATTTT. The chain links TRBV6-5 to TRBJ1-3, with 8 nucleotides matching TRBD1. In germline, CDR1 is MNHEY, CDR2 SVGAGI. The CDR3 totals 15 residues. Unmatched junction bases numbered 8, after V lost 6 bases and J lost 4 bases.

The chain carries TRBV30 and TRBJ1-2; 7 bases agree with TRBD1. Unmatched junction bases numbered 5, after V lost 1 base and J lost 3 bases. Germline-derived CDR1 and CDR2 are GTSNPN and SVGIG (reference sequence). The CDR3 totals 14 residues. The CDR3 DNA reads TGTGCCTGGAGTGGACAGGGTCACGACTATGGCTACACCTTC. Translation gives CAWSGQGHDYGYTF. Together with reference TRBV30 and TRBJ1-2, the CDR3 gives the full variable domain: SQTIHQWPATLVQPVGSPLSLECTVEGTSNPNLYWYRQAAGRGLQLLFYSVGIGQISSEVPQNLSASRPQDRQFILSSKKLLLSDSGFYLCAWSGQGHDYGYTFGSGTRLTVV.

The chain recombines TRBV4-2 with TRBJ2-1, with D uncertain. The CDR3 is 16 residues long. The germline CDR1 and CDR2 sequences are LGHNA and YNFKEQ. V was cut by 1 base and J by 8 bases, with 18 bases left in between. The CDR3 is CASSQVWLEVPHEQFF. The CDR3 nucleotides read TGTGCCAGCAGCCAAGTGTGGCTAGAGGTCCCCCATGAGCAGTTCTTC.

CDR3 sequence: CASTPEAPNPRRGYTF. In DNA form, the CDR3 reads TGTGCCAGTACCCCAGAAGCGCCCAACCCGAGACGGGGCTACACCTTC. V gene TRBV19 combines with J gene TRBJ1-2, with D hard to call. The V gene's germline CDR1 is LNHDA and CDR2 SQIVND (reference sequence). Trimming took off 7 bases at V and 8 bases at J, with 26 bases between the two ends. The CDR3 is made up of 16 amino acids. The entire variable domain, with the rest obtained from reference TRBV19 and TRBJ1-2, is as follows: DGGITQSPKYLFRKEGQNVTLSCEQNLNHDAMYWYRQDPGQGLRLIYYSQIVNDFQKGDIAEGYSVSREKKESFPLTVTSAQKNPTAFYLCASTPEAPNPRRGYTFGSGTRLTVV.

This chain links TRBV7-8 with TRBJ2-2; 9 positions match TRBD2. This CDR3 contains 17 residues. Looked up from germline, CDR1 is SGHVS and CDR2 is FQNEAQ. V shed 0 bases, J shed 3 bases, and the junction held 5 bases outside the gene matches. The CDR3 DNA reads as TGTGCCAGCAGCTTAGCGCGGGGGGGGATCGACACCGGGGAGCTGTTTTTT. Translated: CASSLARGGIDTGELFF.

This chain connects TRBV9 to TRBJ1-3; weak D call: TRBD1 (5 bases). Per the germline V gene, CDR1 is SGDLS and CDR2 is YYNGEE. The V and J ends lost 0 bases and 0 bases respectively, with 10 bases between them. This CDR3 is 16 amino acids long. CDR3 nucleotides: TGTGCCAGCAGCGTAGTGGGGGGATTCTCTGGAAACACCATATATTTT. Amino acids: CASSVVGGFSGNTIYF.

The chain recombines TRBV5-1 with TRBJ2-1, with 8 bases aligning to TRBD2. CDR1 is SGHRS and CDR2 is YFSETQ in the germline V gene. The CDR3 runs 16 residues. J gave up 5 bases and V 0 bases, and 7 bases lay outside the gene matches. The CDR3 loop is CASSLAVLAVNNEQFF. The CDR3 region has the DNA TGCGCCAGCAGCTTGGCCGTACTAGCGGTGAACAATGAGCAGTTCTTC.

The genes are TRBV3-1 (or the pseudogene TRBV3-2) and TRBJ2-5; possibly TRBD1 for D (6 bases). Per germline, CDR1 LGHDT and CDR2 YNNKEL (reference sequence). V dropped 4 bases and J dropped 13 bases, with 16 bases sitting between them. The CDR3 extends over 12 amino acids. CDR3 nucleotides: TGTGCCAGCAGCCCCACAGGGCTCACATCGTACTTC. It translates to CASSPTGLTSYF.

This clone came up many times. This rearrangement joins TRBV7-6 to TRBJ2-1; the D gene is possibly TRBD2 (5 bases). The CDR3 covers 12 residues. CDR1 and CDR2 (germline): SGHVS, FNYEAQ. The germline V and J ends were trimmed by 2 bases and 10 bases, with 9 bases remaining between them. Here the CDR3 DNA reads TGTGCCAGCAGCTTAAGCGGCAGGGAGCAGTTCTTC. Its translation is CASSLSGREQFF. Full variable domain (outside the CDR3, taken from reference TRBV7-6 and TRBJ2-1): GAGVSQSPRYKVTKRGQDVALRCDPISGHVSLYWYRQALGQGPEFLTYFNYEAQQDKSGLPNDRFSAERPEGSISTLTIQRTEQRDSAMYRCASSLSGREQFFGPGTRLTVL.

V gene TRBV7-8 combines with J gene TRBJ2-7; TRBD1 agrees at 7 bases. Unmatched junction bases numbered 10, after V lost 5 bases and J lost 9 bases. CDR1 and CDR2 from the germline V gene are SGHVS and FQNEAQ. The CDR3 runs 13 residues. DNA for the CDR3: TGTGCCAGCAGCCTGCTGAGGGGGCGCGGGCAGTACTTC. Its translation: CASSLLRGRGQYF.